The 32 T cell receptor beta chains below come from one sample, sequenced in a study of T cell responses to AZD1222 COVID-19 vaccine. TCRdb's copy holds only in-frame clones and misses some; the assay was immunoSEQ multiplex PCR. The data show 150,000 to 200,000 clones, more than 80% seen once. The sequences come from peripheral blood, collected on day 0 of AZD1222 vaccination. These receptors all stem from an adult in good health.

The sample holds one count of this clone. The rearrangement links TRBV5-6 to TRBJ2-7; no firm D call. V lost 0 bases to trimming and J lost 3 bases, with 7 bases between them. This CDR3 has 13 amino acids. The germline V gene has CDR1 SGHDT and CDR2 YYEEEE. CDR3 nucleotide sequence: TGTGCCAGCAGCTTGGTAGGGTTCTACGAGCAGTACTTC. It specifies CASSLVGFYEQYF.

This clone was seen only once. This sequence joins TRBV6-5 and TRBJ2-7, with TRBD2 identical over 10 bases. The J segment lost 5 bases and the V segment lost 7 bases, leaving 11 bases of the junction unmatched. CDR3 size: 15 residues. The germline gives CDR1 MNHEY, CDR2 SVGAGI. As DNA, the CDR3 is TGTGCCAGCATCCCACCGGGACTAGCGCACAACGAGCAGTACTTC. Translation gives CASIPPGLAHNEQYF.

The V gene is TRBV18, the J gene TRBJ2-7, with 9 bases lining up with TRBD2. J gave up 0 bases and V 6 bases, and 6 bases lay outside the gene matches. The germline V gene encodes CDR1 KGHSH and CDR2 LQKENI. The CDR3 is made up of 15 amino acids. CDR3 nucleotide sequence: TGTGCCAGCTCGCTTAGTAGCGGGGGCTCCTACGAGCAGTACTTC. It codes for CASSLSSGGSYEQYF.

The chain has TRBV5-5 and TRBJ2-2; D uncertain. This CDR3 spans 12 amino acids. Deletions cut 4 bases from V and 6 bases from J, with 7 bases between. Per germline, CDR1 SGHKS and CDR2 YYEKEE (reference sequence). DNA of the CDR3: TGTGCCAGCAGCCTGCCGCCCGGGGAGCTGTTTTTT. Amino acid sequence: CASSLPPGELFF.

The rearrangement uses TRBV3-1 (or the pseudogene TRBV3-2) and TRBJ2-3; no firm D call. V shed 5 bases and J shed 5 bases, with 11 bases lying between them. This CDR3 comprises 13 residues. Per the germline V gene, CDR1 is LGHDT and CDR2 is YNNKEL (reference sequence). The CDR3 is CASSYLRVDTQYF. As DNA, the CDR3 is TGTGCCAGCAGCTACTTAAGGGTAGATACGCAGTATTTT.

The rearrangement links TRBV4-2 to TRBJ1-2; D remains ambiguous. The V gene's germline CDR1 is LGHNA and CDR2 YNFKEQ. The germline V and J ends were trimmed by 1 base and 5 bases, with 11 bases remaining between them. The CDR3 extends over 14 amino acids. The CDR3 sequence: CASSQARMGYGYTF. The DNA for the CDR3 is TGTGCCAGCAGCCAAGCCCGGATGGGGTATGGCTACACCTTC.

The table lists this clone with a count of one. The chain combines TRBV2 with TRBJ2-2; a weak D match, TRBD1 (5 bases). CDR1 is SNHLY and CDR2 is FYNNEI in the germline V gene. The V gene lost 6 bases and the J gene lost 1 base, with 12 bases spanning the gap. There are 15 residues in the CDR3. CDR3 residues: CASRVAGQNTGELFF. The CDR3 coding sequence is TGTGCCAGCAGAGTGGCTGGACAGAACACCGGGGAGCTGTTTTTT.

This sequence joins TRBV5-6 and TRBJ2-2; no clear D gene. The CDR3 spans 12 residues. V was clipped by 4 bases and J by 4 bases, with 5 bases between them. The V gene's germline CDR1 is SGHDT and CDR2 YYEEEE. CDR3 nucleotides: TGTGCCAGCAGCCTAATCACCGGGGAGCTGTTTTTT. Its protein product is CASSLITGELFF. Full variable domain (outside the CDR3, taken from reference TRBV5-6 and TRBJ2-2): DAGVTQSPTHLIKTRGQQVTLRCSPKSGHDTVSWYQQALGQGPQFIFQYYEEEERQRGNFPDRFSGHQFPNYSSELNVNALLLGDSALYLCASSLITGELFFGEGSRLTVL.

This clone was detected once. J is TRBJ1-2 and V is TRBV7-6, with 10 bases lining up with TRBD1. The ends lost 2 bases at V and 4 bases at J; junction bases unmatched: 4. CDR3 size: 15 residues. CDR1 and CDR2 (germline): SGHVS, FNYEAQ. The CDR3 protein is CASSLLGQGIYGYTF. The CDR3, as DNA: TGTGCCAGCAGCTTATTGGGACAGGGGATCTATGGCTACACCTTC. Variable domain in full (rest from reference TRBV7-6 and TRBJ1-2): GAGVSQSPRYKVTKRGQDVALRCDPISGHVSLYWYRQALGQGPEFLTYFNYEAQQDKSGLPNDRFSAERPEGSISTLTIQRTEQRDSAMYRCASSLLGQGIYGYTFGSGTRLTVV.

The rearrangement links TRBV18 to TRBJ1-2, with 7 bases aligning to TRBD1. The germline CDR1 and CDR2 sequences are KGHSH and LQKENI. V was pared by 6 bases and J by 8 bases, with 12 bases of the junction left unmatched. This CDR3 has 14 residues. This chain's CDR3 is CASSRQGVARGYTF. CDR3 nucleotides: TGTGCCAGCTCTCGACAGGGTGTCGCTCGGGGCTACACCTTC.

The rearrangement uses TRBV2 and TRBJ2-7, with D possibly matching TRBD1 (6 bases). This CDR3 has 14 residues. Trimming cost V 4 bases and J 6 bases, with 16 bases left between them. Germline lookup yields CDR1 SNHLY and CDR2 FYNNEI. The CDR3 protein is CASSVGQGLGEQYF. The DNA for the CDR3 is TGTGCCAGCAGTGTAGGTCAGGGGCTCGGCGAGCAGTACTTC.

The V gene is TRBV19, the J gene TRBJ2-7; 7 bases are a match to TRBD2. V lost 5 bases to trimming and J lost 0 bases; unmatched junction nucleotides: 7. In germline, CDR1 is LNHDA, CDR2 SQIVND (reference sequence). The CDR3 contains 15 residues. The CDR3 here is CASSDTSGGSYEQYF. CDR3 coding DNA: TGTGCCAGTAGTGATACGTCGGGAGGCTCCTACGAGCAGTACTTC. The complete variable domain, with remaining parts taken from reference TRBV19 and TRBJ2-7, reads DGGITQSPKYLFRKEGQNVTLSCEQNLNHDAMYWYRQDPGQGLRLIYYSQIVNDFQKGDIAEGYSVSREKKESFPLTVTSAQKNPTAFYLCASSDTSGGSYEQYFGPGTRLTVT.

This clone was recorded only once. V usage is TRBV6-5 and J usage is TRBJ2-1; the D is unclear. CDR1 and CDR2 from the germline V gene are MNHEY and SVGAGI. Trimming removed 1 base at V and 7 bases at J, with 8 bases between. The CDR3 has 13 residues. The CDR3 region has the DNA TGTGCCAGCAGTTACTTCGCTCAGAATGAGCAGTTCTTC. Its translation is CASSYFAQNEQFF.

This clone was counted once. The V gene is TRBV11-2, the J gene TRBJ2-5; D possibly corresponds to TRBD2 (5 bases). The V end was cut by 5 bases, the J end by 8 bases, with 15 bases between. Germline assignment: CDR1 SGHAT and CDR2 FQNNGV. This CDR3 has 13 amino acids. DNA of the CDR3: TGTGCCAGCAGCCCCGGGATTTTGGTAACCCAGTACTTC. Protein: CASSPGILVTQYF.

The J gene is TRBJ1-1, the V gene TRBV27; 7 bases fit TRBD1. The germline V gene has CDR1 MNHEY and CDR2 SMNVEV (reference sequence). The length of the CDR3 is 15 residues. Unmatched junction bases numbered 6, after V lost 5 bases and J lost 0 bases. In DNA form, the CDR3 reads TGTGCCAGCAGTCATAACAGGGGCATGAACACTGAAGCTTTCTTT. It translates to CASSHNRGMNTEAFF.

The chain couples TRBV2 to TRBJ1-1; unclear D gene. Germline V lookup: CDR1 SNHLY, CDR2 FYNNEI. This CDR3 comprises 12 residues. V lost 4 bases and J 6 bases, leaving 9 bases between the germline ends. The CDR3 is CASSAEGSEAFF. CDR3 bases: TGTGCCAGCAGTGCGGAGGGATCTGAAGCTTTCTTT.

This chain joins TRBV19 and TRBJ1-6; no reliable D call. V was clipped by 5 bases and J by 0 bases, with 8 bases between them. The germline V gene encodes CDR1 LNHDA and CDR2 SQIVND (reference sequence). This CDR3 region has 15 residues. CDR3 sequence (DNA): TGTGCCAGTAGTCAGGCCAGCTCCTATAATTCACCCCTCCACTTT. Translation gives CASSQASSYNSPLHF. Drawing the rest from reference TRBV19 and TRBJ1-6, the complete variable domain is DGGITQSPKYLFRKEGQNVTLSCEQNLNHDAMYWYRQDPGQGLRLIYYSQIVNDFQKGDIAEGYSVSREKKESFPLTVTSAQKNPTAFYLCASSQASSYNSPLHFGNGTRLTVT.

In nucleotides, the CDR3 is TGTGCCAGCAGTTGGTTAGCGGGAGACCCTTTATACAATGAGCAGTTCTTC. It is translated as CASSWLAGDPLYNEQFF. The V and J genes are TRBV28 and TRBJ2-1; 9 bases are shared with TRBD2. V was pared by 4 bases and J by 4 bases, with 11 bases of the junction left unmatched. The CDR3 totals 17 residues. Germline values: CDR1 MDHEN, CDR2 SYDVKM.

The chain employs TRBV13 and TRBJ1-2, with 7 bases matching TRBD1. The V and J ends lost 2 bases and 4 bases, in that order; junction bases with no gene match: 4. The germline V gene encodes CDR1 PRHDT and CDR2 FYEKMQ (reference sequence). The CDR3 totals 14 residues. The CDR3 sequence: CASSLWNRGYGYTF. The CDR3, as DNA: TGTGCCAGCAGCTTATGGAACAGGGGCTATGGCTACACCTTC.

V is TRBV7-8 and J is TRBJ2-7; TRBD2 might be the D (6 bases). V shed 4 bases and J shed 0 bases, with 13 bases lying between them. CDR1 and CDR2 from the germline V gene are SGHVS and FQNEAQ. This CDR3 has 15 residues. DNA for the CDR3: TGTGCCAGCAGCTCCCCGGCGGGGTTCTCCTACGAGCAGTACTTC. Its translation: CASSSPAGFSYEQYF.

The J gene is TRBJ2-2, the V gene TRBV5-1; 7 bases are a match to TRBD2. J lost 4 bases, V lost 5 bases, and 8 bases had no gene match. The CDR3 sequence is 15 residues long. Germline CDR1 SGHRS, CDR2 YFSETQ. CDR3 region: CASRSGLDGTGELFF. In nucleotides, the CDR3 is TGCGCCAGCAGATCCGGACTAGACGGCACCGGGGAGCTGTTTTTT. Full variable domain (rest looked up from reference TRBV5-1 and TRBJ2-2): KAGVTQTPRYLIKTRGQQVTLSCSPISGHRSVSWYQQTPGQGLQFLFEYFSETQRNKGNFPGRFSGRQFSNSRSEMNVSTLELGDSALYLCASRSGLDGTGELFFGEGSRLTVL.

The rearrangement links TRBV3-1 (or the pseudogene TRBV3-2) to TRBJ1-3; no reliable D call. Between the trimmed V and J ends, which lost 5 bases and 0 bases, there was a span of 8 bases. CDR3 length: 14 residues. The germline V gene has CDR1 LGHDT and CDR2 YNNKEL (reference sequence). CDR3 sequence reads: CASSSTSSGNTIYF. As DNA, the CDR3 is TGTGCCAGCAGCTCGACGAGCTCTGGAAACACCATATATTTT.

The J gene is TRBJ1-1, the V gene TRBV30, with D perhaps matching TRBD1 (5 bases). The CDR3 sequence is 17 residues long. CDR1 and CDR2 (germline): GTSNPN, SVGIG (reference sequence). Trimming left V 2 bases short and J 1 base short, with 20 bases between. The CDR3 sequence: CAWSLVVGVLTNTEAFF. CDR3 bases: TGTGCCTGGAGTTTGGTAGTGGGGGTACTCACGAACACTGAAGCTTTCTTT.

This clone was detected only a few times. The rearrangement uses TRBV15 and TRBJ2-7; D call uncertain. The CDR3 is made up of 13 amino acids. Per germline, CDR1 LNHNV and CDR2 YYDKDF (reference sequence). Trimming cost V 1 base and J 2 bases, with 6 bases left between them. This CDR3 reads CATSRGYTYEQYF. CDR3 bases: TGTGCCACCAGCAGAGGTTATACCTACGAGCAGTACTTC.

This rearrangement joins TRBV3-1 (or the pseudogene TRBV3-2) to TRBJ2-7, with TRBD2 as a possible D gene (5 bases). Germline V CDR1 and CDR2: LGHDT, YNNKEL (reference sequence). The CDR3 totals 17 residues. V lost 0 bases to trimming and J lost 0 bases, with 15 bases between them. The CDR3 bases are TGTGCCAGCAGCCAAGATTCTGAAGAGGGAATCTCCTACGAGCAGTACTTC. It encodes CASSQDSEEGISYEQYF.

The chain couples TRBV3-1 (or the pseudogene TRBV3-2) to TRBJ2-4, with 8 bases fitting TRBD2. Germline V gene sequence: CDR1 LGHDT, CDR2 YNNKEL (reference sequence). The J segment lost 6 bases and the V segment lost 1 base, leaving 5 bases of the junction unmatched. The CDR3 is 15 amino acids. This chain's CDR3 is CASSQGGSGGNIQYF. As DNA, the CDR3 is TGTGCCAGCAGCCAAGGGGGAAGCGGGGGAAACATTCAGTACTTC.

J is TRBJ1-1 and V is TRBV29-1, with a tentative D call TRBD1 (6 bases). Between the trimmed V and J ends, which lost 7 bases and 4 bases, there was a span of 10 bases. Germline V gene lookup returns CDR1 SQVTM and CDR2 ANQGSEA. The CDR3 runs 11 residues. As DNA, the CDR3 is TGCAGCGCCGAGGGGGTCACTGAAGCTTTCTTT. This sequence encodes CSAEGVTEAFF.

This chain connects TRBV5-4 to TRBJ2-5; a possible D gene is TRBD2 (6 bases). From germline, CDR1 is SGHNT and CDR2 YYREEE (reference sequence). V lost 1 base and J lost 5, with 12 bases in between. This CDR3 has 14 amino acids. The CDR3 nucleotides are TGTGCCAGCAGCTTGTGGCGGGGCGGGGAGACCCAGTACTTC. Protein sequence: CASSLWRGGETQYF.

This clone occurred once. The chain employs TRBV11-2 and TRBJ1-1; tentative D call: TRBD1 (6 bases). Trimming pared 9 bases from V and 1 base from J, leaving 12 bases between. Germline V gene lookup returns CDR1 SGHAT and CDR2 FQNNGV. The CDR3 loop spans 13 amino acids. This CDR3 is CASRKQGNTEAFF. The CDR3 region has the DNA TGTGCCAGTAGGAAACAGGGGAACACTGAAGCTTTCTTT.

This rearrangement joins TRBV6-4 to TRBJ2-6; 9 bases agree with TRBD2. In germline, CDR1 is MRHNA, CDR2 SNTAGT. V lost 6 bases and J lost 0; bases outside the gene matches: 9. The CDR3 loop spans 18 amino acids. In DNA form, the CDR3 reads TGTGCCAGCAGGACTAGCGGAGAATGTAGCTCTGGGGCCAACGTCCTGACTTTC. As protein: CASRTSGECSSGANVLTF.

On this clone: The same CDR3 can be traced to other DNA sequences in this sample. This chain joins TRBV5-1 and TRBJ1-3, with 7 bases aligning to TRBD1. The CDR3 is 14 amino acids. Germline values: CDR1 SGHRS, CDR2 YFSETQ. V shed 2 bases and J 4 bases; nucleotides not matched to a gene: 3. CDR3 sequence: CASSLQGYGNTIYF. For the CDR3, the DNA is TGCGCCAGCAGCTTACAGGGGTACGGAAACACCATATATTTT.

The CDR3 DNA reads TGTGCCAGCGGAAGGGGATCTGGAAACACCATATATTTT. As protein: CASGRGSGNTIYF. The chain employs TRBV6-4 and TRBJ1-3; maybe TRBD1 (5 bases). The V end lost 8 bases, the J end lost 1 base, and 9 bases lay between the germline ends. The CDR3 runs 13 residues. The V gene's germline CDR1 is MRHNA and CDR2 SNTAGT.